Listed below are T cell receptor beta chains from one sample, sequenced in a study of blood T cell repertoires in COVID-19. Clones were sequenced by immunoSEQ multiplex PCR, and TCRdb holds only the in-frame ones, with some missing. The data contain 150,000 or so clones, roughly 84% of them singletons. Material: peripheral blood. These receptors all come from a woman aged 55 to 70 with acute or convalescent COVID-19. The CDR3 runs from the conserved cysteine through the conserved F or W. Fields, in order: V gene, clone size, D gene, CDR3 length, J gene, CDR3 protein, CDR3 DNA. D genes are given only for firm matches. The size of a clone is reported for some rows only, either as once, few or many, or as a class for expanded clones.

v_gene: TRBV6-5
abundance: .
d_gene: .
len: 15
j_gene: TRBJ2-6
CDR3aa: CASGTPGAGANVLTF
CDR3nt: TGTGCCAGCGGGACCCCAGGGGCTGGGGCCAACGTCCTGACTTTC

v_gene: TRBV30
abundance: .
d_gene: .
len: 13
j_gene: TRBJ1-1
CDR3aa: CAWSVQGGAEAFF
CDR3nt: TGTGCCTGGAGTGTACAAGGGGGGGCTGAAGCTTTCTTT

v_gene: TRBV9
abundance: .
d_gene: TRBD1
len: 20
j_gene: TRBJ2-1
CDR3aa: CASSVEDRASLFRGYNEQFF
CDR3nt: TGTGCCAGCAGCGTAGAGGACAGGGCCTCACTTTTTCGCGGGTACAATGAGCAGTTCTTC

v_gene: TRBV21-1
abundance: .
d_gene: .
len: 18
j_gene: TRBJ2-5
CDR3aa: CASSKTVSRDRDQETQYF
CDR3nt: TGTGCCAGCAGCAAAACGGTCTCCCGGGACAGGGATCAAGAGACCCAGTACTTC

v_gene: TRBV7-8
abundance: .
d_gene: TRBD2
len: 15
j_gene: TRBJ2-7
CDR3aa: CASSSGLAGSYEQYF
CDR3nt: TGTGCCAGCAGCTCGGGACTAGCGGGGTCCTACGAGCAGTACTTC

v_gene: TRBV3-1/TRBV3-2
abundance: .
d_gene: .
len: 13
j_gene: TRBJ2-7
CDR3aa: CASSQVQGIEQYF
CDR3nt: TGTGCCAGCAGCCAAGTTCAGGGGATTGAGCAGTACTTC

v_gene: TRBV28
abundance: .
d_gene: .
len: 15
j_gene: TRBJ2-3
CDR3aa: CASSLRGTGTDTQYF
CDR3nt: TGTGCCAGCAGTTTAAGGGGTACAGGGACAGATACGCAGTATTTT

v_gene: TRBV4-1
abundance: .
d_gene: .
len: 15
j_gene: TRBJ1-2
CDR3aa: CASSQDYGRPEGYTF
CDR3nt: TGCGCCAGCAGCCAAGATTATGGCAGGCCTGAGGGCTACACCTTC

v_gene: TRBV4-2
abundance: .
d_gene: .
len: 23
j_gene: TRBJ1-2
CDR3aa: CASSHFWGITGQRHPSANYGYTF
CDR3nt: TGTGCCAGCAGCCACTTCTGGGGGATCACAGGACAGCGTCACCCCTCAGCTAACTATGGCTACACCTTC

v_gene: TRBV11-2
abundance: few
d_gene: TRBD1
len: 15
j_gene: TRBJ1-1
CDR3aa: CASRDRDWMNTEAFF
CDR3nt: TGTGCCAGCAGAGACAGGGATTGGATGAACACTGAAGCTTTCTTT

v_gene: TRBV30
abundance: .
d_gene: .
len: 18
j_gene: TRBJ1-1
CDR3aa: CAWSVVVGAEIMNTEAFF
CDR3nt: TGTGCCTGGAGTGTAGTCGTTGGGGCCGAGATCATGAACACTGAAGCTTTCTTT

v_gene: TRBV24-1
abundance: .
d_gene: .
len: 15
j_gene: TRBJ2-2
CDR3aa: CATSSHQGGTGELFF
CDR3nt: TGTGCCACCAGTAGTCACCAGGGTGGCACCGGGGAGCTGTTTTTT

v_gene: TRBV7-2
abundance: .
d_gene: .
len: 17
j_gene: TRBJ2-7
CDR3aa: CASSLVSPGEGSYEQYF
CDR3nt: TGTGCCAGCAGCTTAGTTAGTCCAGGGGAAGGATCCTACGAGCAGTACTTC

v_gene: TRBV3-1/TRBV3-2
abundance: .
d_gene: TRBD1
len: 15
j_gene: TRBJ1-2
CDR3aa: CASSPGTGGSYGYTF
CDR3nt: TGTGCCAGCAGCCCCGGGACAGGGGGAAGCTATGGCTACACCTTC

v_gene: TRBV11-3
abundance: .
d_gene: TRBD2
len: 17
j_gene: TRBJ2-5
CDR3aa: CASSFHSLAGDRGTQYF
CDR3nt: TGTGCCAGCAGCTTCCACTCACTAGCGGGAGATAGGGGGACCCAGTACTTC

v_gene: TRBV4-1
abundance: .
d_gene: .
len: 15
j_gene: TRBJ2-7
CDR3aa: CASSLSTGSPYEQYF
CDR3nt: TGCGCCAGCAGCCTTTCGACAGGATCCCCTTACGAGCAGTACTTC

v_gene: TRBV4-3
abundance: .
d_gene: TRBD1
len: 17
j_gene: TRBJ2-2
CDR3aa: CASSQEAGTGWTGELFF
CDR3nt: TGCGCCAGCAGCCAGGAGGCCGGGACAGGGTGGACCGGGGAGCTGTTTTTT

v_gene: TRBV18
abundance: .
d_gene: TRBD1
len: 15
j_gene: TRBJ2-7
CDR3aa: CASSPDRVPSYEQYF
CDR3nt: TGTGCCAGCTCGCCGGACAGGGTCCCCTCCTACGAGCAGTACTTC

v_gene: TRBV2
abundance: .
d_gene: TRBD1
len: 15
j_gene: TRBJ2-5
CDR3aa: CASSKGQVLQETQYF
CDR3nt: TGTGCCAGCAGTAAAGGACAGGTCCTCCAAGAGACCCAGTACTTC

v_gene: TRBV24-1
abundance: few
d_gene: .
len: 13
j_gene: TRBJ1-1
CDR3aa: CATSGQMNTEAFF
CDR3nt: TGTGCCACCAGTGGACAGATGAACACTGAAGCTTTCTTT

v_gene: TRBV10-3
abundance: .
d_gene: .
len: 13
j_gene: TRBJ2-1
CDR3aa: CAISWREGDEQFF
CDR3nt: TGTGCCATCAGTTGGAGGGAAGGGGATGAGCAGTTCTTC

v_gene: TRBV24-1
abundance: .
d_gene: TRBD2
len: 12
j_gene: TRBJ2-5
CDR3aa: CATTGAGGTQYF
CDR3nt: TGTGCCACCACGGGAGCGGGGGGGACCCAGTACTTC

v_gene: TRBV28
abundance: .
d_gene: TRBD1
len: 14
j_gene: TRBJ1-1
CDR3aa: CASSRPGQGPEAFF
CDR3nt: TGTGCCAGCAGTCGACCGGGACAGGGACCCGAAGCTTTCTTT

v_gene: TRBV2
abundance: .
d_gene: TRBD1
len: 14
j_gene: TRBJ1-4
CDR3aa: CASSEAEGAEKLFF
CDR3nt: TGTGCCAGCAGTGAAGCGGAGGGGGCCGAAAAACTGTTTTTT

v_gene: TRBV20-1
abundance: .
d_gene: .
len: 15
j_gene: TRBJ2-7
CDR3aa: CSASLGEADSYEQYF
CDR3nt: TGCAGTGCTAGTCTCGGGGAGGCAGACTCCTACGAGCAGTACTTC

v_gene: TRBV19
abundance: .
d_gene: .
len: 14
j_gene: TRBJ2-7
CDR3aa: CATRDTPATYEQYF
CDR3nt: TGTGCCACAAGGGACACCCCAGCTACCTACGAGCAGTACTTC

v_gene: TRBV28
abundance: .
d_gene: TRBD1
len: 17
j_gene: TRBJ2-5
CDR3aa: CASSLSGTGGIGETQYF
CDR3nt: TGTGCCAGCAGTTTGTCCGGGACAGGGGGCATCGGGGAGACCCAGTACTTC

v_gene: TRBV5-1
abundance: .
d_gene: TRBD2
len: 15
j_gene: TRBJ2-2
CDR3aa: CASSETSGNTGELFF
CDR3nt: TGCGCCAGCAGCGAGACTAGCGGGAACACCGGGGAGCTGTTTTTT

v_gene: TRBV5-1
abundance: .
d_gene: TRBD1
len: 16
j_gene: TRBJ1-1
CDR3aa: CASRMRDRGRDTEAFF
CDR3nt: TGCGCCAGCAGGATGAGGGACAGGGGGAGGGACACTGAAGCTTTCTTT

v_gene: TRBV29-1
abundance: .
d_gene: .
len: 12
j_gene: TRBJ1-2
CDR3aa: CSAGLGGYGYTF
CDR3nt: TGCAGCGCCGGTTTGGGGGGTTATGGCTACACCTTC

v_gene: TRBV28
abundance: .
d_gene: TRBD2
len: 15
j_gene: TRBJ2-5
CDR3aa: CASTVRGGNIETQYF
CDR3nt: TGTGCCAGCACCGTCCGGGGAGGGAATATAGAGACCCAGTACTTC

v_gene: TRBV5-1
abundance: .
d_gene: TRBD1
len: 15
j_gene: TRBJ2-5
CDR3aa: CASSSGTGREETQYF
CDR3nt: TGCGCCAGCAGCAGCGGGACAGGGCGGGAAGAGACCCAGTACTTC

v_gene: TRBV19
abundance: .
d_gene: .
len: 15
j_gene: TRBJ1-4
CDR3aa: CASSMATGTNEKLFF
CDR3nt: TGTGCCAGTAGTATGGCGACGGGAACTAATGAAAAACTGTTTTTT

v_gene: TRBV12-1
abundance: .
d_gene: .
len: 12
j_gene: TRBJ2-7
CDR3aa: CASSFDVYEQYF
CDR3nt: TGTGCCAGCAGCTTTGACGTCTACGAGCAGTACTTC

v_gene: TRBV24-1
abundance: .
d_gene: TRBD2
len: 16
j_gene: TRBJ2-1
CDR3aa: CATSDPGLAGVDEQFF
CDR3nt: TGTGCCACCAGTGATCCTGGACTAGCGGGAGTAGATGAGCAGTTCTTC

v_gene: TRBV11-2
abundance: .
d_gene: TRBD1
len: 16
j_gene: TRBJ1-3
CDR3aa: CASSLVDRVSGNTIYF
CDR3nt: TGTGCCAGCAGCCTAGTGGACAGGGTCTCTGGAAACACCATATATTTT

v_gene: TRBV6-4
abundance: .
d_gene: TRBD2
len: 15
j_gene: TRBJ2-7
CDR3aa: CASSERGLAGDEQYF
CDR3nt: TGTGCCAGCAGTGAAAGGGGGTTAGCGGGAGACGAGCAGTACTTC

v_gene: TRBV11-2
abundance: .
d_gene: TRBD1
len: 14
j_gene: TRBJ1-5
CDR3aa: CASSSGQGNQPQHF
CDR3nt: TGTGCCAGCAGCTCGGGACAGGGCAATCAGCCCCAGCATTTT

v_gene: TRBV11-2
abundance: .
d_gene: .
len: 13
j_gene: TRBJ1-2
CDR3aa: CASSPTVNYGYTF
CDR3nt: TGTGCCAGCAGCCCCACAGTGAACTATGGCTACACCTTC

v_gene: TRBV13
abundance: once
d_gene: .
len: 13
j_gene: TRBJ2-5
CDR3aa: CASSPPQGETQYF
CDR3nt: TGTGCCAGCAGCCCCCCCCAGGGAGAGACCCAGTACTTC

v_gene: TRBV6-1
abundance: .
d_gene: .
len: 15
j_gene: TRBJ1-2
CDR3aa: CASSEGGATSYGYTF
CDR3nt: TGTGCCAGCAGTGAAGGAGGCGCCACTTCCTATGGCTACACCTTC

v_gene: TRBV2
abundance: .
d_gene: TRBD1
len: 16
j_gene: TRBJ2-2
CDR3aa: CASSDGTGSVTGELFF
CDR3nt: TGTGCCAGCAGTGATGGGACAGGGTCTGTCACCGGGGAGCTGTTTTTT

v_gene: TRBV21-1
abundance: .
d_gene: .
len: 16
j_gene: TRBJ2-1
CDR3aa: CASSTLDRGGGNEQFF
CDR3nt: TGTGCCAGCAGCACCCTGGACAGGGGGGGAGGCAATGAGCAGTTCTTC

v_gene: TRBV28
abundance: .
d_gene: .
len: 17
j_gene: TRBJ2-7
CDR3aa: CASSLPAAKRSSYEQYF
CDR3nt: TGTGCCAGCAGTTTACCAGCGGCGAAAAGGAGCTCCTACGAGCAGTACTTC

v_gene: TRBV7-2
abundance: once
d_gene: .
len: 15
j_gene: TRBJ1-1
CDR3aa: CASSLGWRTATEAFF
CDR3nt: TGTGCCAGCAGCTTAGGGTGGCGGACTGCCACTGAAGCTTTCTTT

v_gene: TRBV11-3
abundance: once
d_gene: .
len: 13
j_gene: TRBJ1-1
CDR3aa: CASRGGVVTEAFF
CDR3nt: TGTGCCAGCAGAGGAGGGGTGGTCACTGAAGCTTTCTTT

v_gene: TRBV20-1
abundance: .
d_gene: .
len: 11
j_gene: TRBJ1-1
CDR3aa: CSVIREYEAFF
CDR3nt: TGCAGTGTGATAAGAGAGTATGAAGCTTTCTTT